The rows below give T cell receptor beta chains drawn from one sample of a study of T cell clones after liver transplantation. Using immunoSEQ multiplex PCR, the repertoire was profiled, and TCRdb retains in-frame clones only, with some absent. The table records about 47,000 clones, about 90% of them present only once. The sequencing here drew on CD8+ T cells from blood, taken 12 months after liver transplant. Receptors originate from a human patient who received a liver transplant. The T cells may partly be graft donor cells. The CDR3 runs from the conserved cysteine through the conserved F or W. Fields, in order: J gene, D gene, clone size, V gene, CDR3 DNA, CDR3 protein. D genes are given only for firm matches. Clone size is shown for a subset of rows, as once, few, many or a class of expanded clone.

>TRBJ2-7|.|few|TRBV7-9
TGTGCCAGCAGCCTCCGGGACTCCCCGTACGAGCAGTACTTC
CASSLRDSPYEQYF
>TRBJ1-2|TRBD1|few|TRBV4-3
TGCGCCAGCAGCTCAGGTGTCCTGGAGGGGGCAAACTATGGCTACACCTTC
CASSSGVLEGANYGYTF
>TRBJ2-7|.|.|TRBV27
TGTGCCAGCAGTGAATCGGGCGCGCAGGGAGGCAACGAGCAGTACTTC
CASSESGAQGGNEQYF
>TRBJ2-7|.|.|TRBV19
TGTGCCAGTAGTATAGGTAGCGGCTACGAGCAGTACTTC
CASSIGSGYEQYF
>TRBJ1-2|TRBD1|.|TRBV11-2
TGTGCCAGCAGCAAACCAGGGGGCTGGTATGGCTACACCTTC
CASSKPGGWYGYTF
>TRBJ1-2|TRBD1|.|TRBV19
TGTGCCAGTAGTCCCGGGACAGGTTATAATGGCTACACCTTC
CASSPGTGYNGYTF
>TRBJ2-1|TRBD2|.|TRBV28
TGTGCCAGCAGCCCTGTAGCGGGAGCCAATAACAATGAGCAGTTCTTC
CASSPVAGANNNEQFF
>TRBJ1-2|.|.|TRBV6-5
TGTGCCAGCAGTTACCCGTCCCCGACGGGCTATGGCTACACCTTC
CASSYPSPTGYGYTF
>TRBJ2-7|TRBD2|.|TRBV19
TGTGCCAGTAGTACCACCCCGACTAGCAGCGAGCAGTACTTC
CASSTTPTSSEQYF
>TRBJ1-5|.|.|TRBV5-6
TGTGCCAGCAGCTTGGGACAGTTCCATAGCAATCAGCCCCAGCATTTT
CASSLGQFHSNQPQHF
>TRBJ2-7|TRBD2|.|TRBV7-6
TGTGCCAGCAGCACCACTAGCGGGGCCTACGAGCAGTACTTC
CASSTTSGAYEQYF
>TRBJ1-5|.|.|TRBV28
TGTGCCAGCAGTTTCGGGGGCCTAGGGGATCAGCCCCAGCATTTT
CASSFGGLGDQPQHF
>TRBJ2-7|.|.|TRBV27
TGTGCCAGCAGTTCCCGACTAAGCTCCTACGAGCAGTACTTC
CASSSRLSSYEQYF